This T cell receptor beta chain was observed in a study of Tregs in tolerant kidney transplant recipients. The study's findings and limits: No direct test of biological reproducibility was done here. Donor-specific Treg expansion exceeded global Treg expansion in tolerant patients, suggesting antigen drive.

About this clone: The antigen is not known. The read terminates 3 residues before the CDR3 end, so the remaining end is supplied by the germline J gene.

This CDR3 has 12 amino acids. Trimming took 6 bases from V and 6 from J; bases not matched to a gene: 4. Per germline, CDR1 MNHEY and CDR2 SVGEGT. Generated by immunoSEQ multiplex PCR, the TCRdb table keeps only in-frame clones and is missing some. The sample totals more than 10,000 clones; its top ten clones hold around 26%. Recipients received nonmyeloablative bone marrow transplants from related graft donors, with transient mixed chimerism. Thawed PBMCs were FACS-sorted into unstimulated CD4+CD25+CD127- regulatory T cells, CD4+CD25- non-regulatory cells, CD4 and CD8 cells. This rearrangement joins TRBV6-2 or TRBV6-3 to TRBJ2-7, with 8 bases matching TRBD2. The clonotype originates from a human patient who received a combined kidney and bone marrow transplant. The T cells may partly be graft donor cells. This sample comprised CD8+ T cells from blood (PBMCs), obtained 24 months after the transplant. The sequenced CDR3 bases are TGTGCCAGCAGCTCTGGGACTAGCGAG. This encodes CASSSGTSE. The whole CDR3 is CASSSGTSEQYF.